One and the same sample provided the 14 T cell receptor beta chains below, sequenced in a study of T cell responses to AZD1222 COVID-19 vaccine. Only in-frame clones appear in the TCRdb table, and some are missing; sequencing was by immunoSEQ multiplex PCR. This sample has about 140,000 clones; around 93% occur once, and the top ten carry roughly 3.6%. The sequences come from peripheral blood, collected 28 days after the second AZD1222 dose. The receptors derive from an adult who received the AZD1222 COVID-19 vaccine.

Remarks on this clone: This sample includes further DNA sequences coding for the same CDR3. In DNA, the CDR3 is TGTGCCAGCAGCTGGGGCCAAGAGACCCAGTACTTC. It codes for CASSWGQETQYF. The rearrangement links TRBV7-2 to TRBJ2-5; D is unclear. Per the germline V gene, CDR1 is SGHTA and CDR2 is FQGNSA. The V and J ends lost 4 bases and 1 base respectively, with 4 bases between them. This CDR3 spans 12 amino acids.

The chain links TRBV28 to TRBJ1-3; D is ambiguous. V was trimmed by 4 bases and J by 4 bases, leaving 5 bases between them. The CDR3 is 12 amino acids. CDR1 is MDHEN and CDR2 is SYDVKM in the germline V gene. In nucleotides, the CDR3 is TGTGCCAGCAGTTCCCCCGGAAACACCATATATTTT. Amino acids: CASSSPGNTIYF.

This clone showed up just once. V usage is TRBV6-5 and J usage is TRBJ1-1; TRBD1 matches at 8 bases. The germline CDR1 and CDR2 sequences are MNHEY and SVGAGI. Germline trimming cut 8 bases from V and 1 base from J; bases unmatched to any gene: 6. The CDR3 loop spans 14 amino acids. This CDR3 reads CASSRGRQNTEAFF. The DNA of the CDR3 is TGTGCCAGCTCCAGGGGGCGACAGAACACTGAAGCTTTCTTT.

This rearrangement joins TRBV7-8 to TRBJ2-1; 10 bases are a match to TRBD2. The CDR3 loop spans 16 amino acids. Trimming took 1 base from V and 10 from J; bases not matched to a gene: 10. CDR1 is SGHVS and CDR2 is FQNEAQ in the germline V gene. The CDR3 is CASSLEASGRPREQFF. The CDR3 nucleotides are TGTGCCAGCAGCTTAGAGGCTAGCGGGAGACCGAGAGAGCAGTTCTTC.

V usage is TRBV29-1 and J usage is TRBJ2-6; D is possibly TRBD1 (6 bases). Germline V CDR1 and CDR2: SQVTM, ANQGSEA. The CDR3 has 14 residues. The V end was cut by 5 bases, the J end by 2 bases, with 10 bases between. The CDR3 DNA reads as TGCAGCGTTACAGGGCCTACTGGGGCCAACGTCCTGACTTTC. Encoded protein: CSVTGPTGANVLTF.

V and J are TRBV3-1 (or the pseudogene TRBV3-2) and TRBJ1-1; D gene unclear. Germline V gives CDR1 LGHDT, CDR2 YNNKEL (reference sequence). Trimming cost V 8 bases and J 7 bases, with 11 bases left between them. The CDR3 covers 11 residues. The CDR3 DNA sequence: TGTGCCAGCCGTCATGGAGGTGAAGCTTTCTTT. Its protein product is CASRHGGEAFF.

The chain recombines TRBV9 with TRBJ2-1; no reliable D call. Germline V lookup: CDR1 SGDLS, CDR2 YYNGEE. Trimming cost V 0 bases and J 0 bases, with 7 bases left between them. The CDR3 runs 15 residues. This chain's CDR3 is CASSVDTSSYNEQFF. As DNA, the CDR3 is TGTGCCAGCAGCGTAGACACAAGCTCCTACAATGAGCAGTTCTTC.

V usage is TRBV28 and J usage is TRBJ1-3; possible D gene TRBD1, 6 bases. CDR1 and CDR2 from the germline V gene are MDHEN and SYDVKM. The V gene lost 3 bases and the J gene lost 0 bases, with 15 bases spanning the gap. This CDR3 is 17 amino acids long. The CDR3 coding sequence is TGTGCCAGCAGTTTTTATCCGGGGGCCTACTCTGGAAACACCATATATTTT. It encodes CASSFYPGAYSGNTIYF.

This clone was recorded only once. The chain has TRBV6-5 and TRBJ2-3; D assignment may be TRBD1 or TRBD2 (5 bases each). Germline CDR1 is MNHEY and CDR2 is SVGAGI. Trimming stripped 8 bases from V and 0 bases from J, with 6 bases between. The CDR3 covers 12 residues. CDR3 region: CASEGSTDTQYF. DNA of the CDR3: TGTGCCAGCGAGGGGAGCACAGATACGCAGTATTTT.

This rearrangement joins TRBV5-1 to TRBJ2-2, with 12 bases that match TRBD1. The CDR3 has 16 amino acids. V dropped 5 bases and J dropped 4; count of bases not matched to a gene: 6. The germline V gene encodes CDR1 SGHRS and CDR2 YFSETQ. CDR3 sequence: CASRSGTGGFTGELFF. In DNA, the CDR3 is TGCGCCAGCAGGTCCGGGACAGGGGGCTTCACCGGGGAGCTGTTTTTT.

The chain carries TRBV6-2 or TRBV6-3 and TRBJ1-1; no definite D call. V dropped 5 bases and J dropped 1 base, with 17 bases sitting between them. CDR1 and CDR2 from the germline V gene are MNHEY and SVGEGT. The CDR3 is 16 residues long. CDR3 sequence (DNA): TGTGCCAGCAGTGGCTTACTGGCAGCTCCGAACACTGAAGCTTTCTTT. As protein: CASSGLLAAPNTEAFF.

The chain employs TRBV3-1 (or the pseudogene TRBV3-2) and TRBJ2-2, with D hard to call. CDR1 is LGHDT and CDR2 is YNNKEL in the germline V gene (reference sequence). This CDR3 comprises 12 residues. V lost 1 base and J lost 6, with 3 bases in between. The chain's CDR3 is CASSQAAGELFF. For the CDR3, the DNA is TGTGCCAGCAGCCAAGCGGCCGGGGAGCTGTTTTTT.

The chain combines TRBV5-1 with TRBJ2-7; TRBD2 aligns across 14 bases. With V trimmed by 1 base and J by 1 base, 10 bases remained unmatched. The CDR3 extends over 19 amino acids. Germline values: CDR1 SGHRS, CDR2 YFSETQ. Here the CDR3 reads CASSLRGLAGGTPSYEQYF. Written as DNA, the CDR3 is TGCGCCAGCAGCTTGCGAGGACTAGCGGGAGGCACACCTTCCTACGAGCAGTACTTC.

Note on this clone: An end of the junction differs from the germline gene, which may be a read error. The V gene is TRBV9, the J gene TRBJ1-1; 8 positions agree with TRBD1. Germline V gives CDR1 SGDLS, CDR2 YYNGEE. This CDR3 region has 13 residues. The CDR3 here is CASSVEAGGGLEF. The CDR3 DNA reads TGTGCCAGCAGCGTAGAGGCAGGGGGCGGTTTAGAGTTT.